This T cell receptor (beta chain) emerged from a study of early T cells in non-severe SARS-CoV-2 infection. Study-wide background: Bulk RNA isolated from unsorted whole blood underwent sequencing; chains were not paired.

This CDR3 region has 13 residues. The germline CDR1 and CDR2 sequences are SGHTA and FQGNSA. The ends were cut back, 2 bases at V and 4 bases at J, with 9 bases in the middle. In TCRdb, the 5' RACE reads were re-called with MiXCR into one record per CDR3 protein. This sample carries fewer than 55,000 distinct CDR3 sequences, 9.1% of them seen once, and the ten largest clones take under 5%. The material sequenced was whole blood. The chain is built from TRBV7-2 and TRBJ2-7, with D unresolved. The origin of this receptor is an adult who was a healthcare worker with PCR-confirmed SARS-CoV-2 infection or an uninfected control (not recorded which). CDR3 protein: CASSLPAAYEQYF. The CDR3 nucleotides read TGTGCCAGCAGCTTACCAGCTGCGTACGAGCAGTACTTC.